Each of the 5 T cell receptor beta chains below was sequenced from the same sample in a study of T cells in localized non-small cell lung cancer. TCRdb keeps only in-frame clones here, not all; method: immunoSEQ multiplex PCR. This repertoire shows approximately 26,000 clones, roughly 80% found once; its top ten account for approximately 9.7%. This specimen was peripheral blood, taken before any cancer treatment. The receptor set was obtained from a man aged 40 to 70 with stage III squamous cell lung carcinoma.

This sequence joins TRBV2 and TRBJ2-7; 14 bases line up with TRBD2. Germline V lookup: CDR1 SNHLY, CDR2 FYNNEI. The CDR3 consists of 15 residues. V was pared by 6 bases and J by 2 bases, with 3 bases of the junction left unmatched. CDR3 sequence (DNA): TGTGCCAGCAGGGGGACTAGCGGGGGCCCCTACGAGCAGTACGTC. Encoded protein: CASRGTSGGPYEQYV.

V is TRBV5-8 and J is TRBJ1-3; D is unresolved. Germline loops: CDR1 SGHTS, CDR2 YDEGEE. The V gene lost 4 bases and the J gene lost 0 bases, with 14 bases spanning the gap. The CDR3 sequence is 16 residues long. The CDR3 here is CASSPWTGFSGNTIYF. CDR3 in DNA: TGTGCCAGCAGCCCTTGGACGGGCTTCTCTGGAAACACCATATATTTT.

A word on this clone: The junction shows a germline mismatch at one end, possibly a read error. J is TRBJ2-3 and V is TRBV25-1; 7 bases map to TRBD2. CDR3 length: 15 amino acids. The germline V gene has CDR1 MGHDK and CDR2 SYGVNS. The CDR3 DNA reads as TGTGCCAACAGTGAAGGGGCGGGAGTGATTCATACGCAGTATTTT. Its protein is CANSEGAGVIHTQYF.

This clone has more than one count but fewer than ten. CDR3 protein: CASSGGFRDQPQHF. The DNA for the CDR3 is TGTGCCAGCAGTGGAGGGTTTCGGGATCAGCCCCAGCATTTT. The genes are TRBV27 and TRBJ1-5; D remains ambiguous. Germline CDR1 MNHEY, CDR2 SMNVEV (reference sequence). V lost 5 bases, J lost 5 bases, and 13 bases lay in between. The CDR3 is 14 residues long.

This clone was counted once. This sequence joins TRBV7-9 and TRBJ2-5; 9 positions match TRBD2. Germline trimming cut 4 bases from V and 5 bases from J; bases unmatched to any gene: 8. This CDR3 region has 15 residues. Per the germline V gene, CDR1 is SEHNR and CDR2 is FQNEAQ (reference sequence). The CDR3 nucleotides are TGTGCCAGCAGCTATAGCGGGAGTGGGCGGGAGACCCAGTACTTC. This gives the protein CASSYSGSGRETQYF.